This paragraph reports one T cell receptor (beta chain). The ends were cut back, 6 bases at V and 6 bases at J, with 15 bases in the middle. CDR1 and CDR2 from the germline V gene are SEHNR and FQNEAQ (reference sequence). This CDR3 is 14 amino acids long. The sample is drawn from a study of blood T cells in healthy people across ages. With a J-beta primer mix and a sample-barcoded 5' primer, a second PCR ran about 7 to 12 cycles. From the 5' RACE reads, TCRdb called clonotypes with MiXCR, one entry per CDR3 protein. The repertoire holds about 1.4 million distinct CDR3 sequences, approximately 59% seen once, with 6.7% in the top ten.

The chain is built from TRBV7-9 and TRBJ2-1, with D unclear. The source is a man between 18 and 29 years old in good health. The sample comprised blood. This chain's CDR3 is CASRQMRSGNEQFF. CDR3 nucleotide sequence: TGTGCCAGCAGACAGATGAGGTCGGGCAATGAGCAGTTCTTC.